A selection of T cell receptor beta chains follows, all from one sample in a study of early T cells in non-severe SARS-CoV-2 infection. TCRdb redid the calling of the 5' RACE reads with MiXCR, one entry per CDR3 protein. In the table there are roughly 80,000 distinct CDR3 sequences, 5.5% to 7.5% of which are singletons. The sequencing input was whole blood. The receptors derive from an adult who was a healthcare worker with PCR-confirmed SARS-CoV-2 infection or an uninfected control (not recorded which). The CDR3 runs from the conserved cysteine through the conserved F or W. D genes are given only for firm matches. Size is omitted from some rows. Given values are once, few, many or a class for expanded clones.

-,TRBJ2-1,TRBV5-4,-,TGTGCCAGCAGCATAGGAGACCCCGATGAGCAGTTCTTC,CASSIGDPDEQFF
-,TRBJ2-3,TRBV4-3,-,TGCGCCAGCAGCCCTTCTGGACAGTCCACAGATACGCAGTATTTT,CASSPSGQSTDTQYF
-,TRBJ1-2,TRBV6-2/TRBV6-3,many,TGTGCCAGCAGTTCCGACACGACGCGGGGCTACACCTTC,CASSSDTTRGYTF
-,TRBJ2-7,TRBV5-5,many,TGTGCCAGCAGCGAAAGCGTGTTCGAGCAGTACTTC,CASSESVFEQYF
-,TRBJ2-5,TRBV25-1,-,TGTGCCAGCAGTGCGACGACGGATCAAGAGACCCAGTACTTC,CASSATTDQETQYF
-,TRBJ1-1,TRBV6-5,-,TGTGCCAGCAGGTTACAGGGTGGCGCTGAAGCTTTCTTT,CASRLQGGAEAFF
TRBD2,TRBJ2-2,TRBV9,few,TGTGCCAGCAGCCCGCTGGGACTAGCGGGAATCGGGGAGCTGTTTTTT,CASSPLGLAGIGELFF
-,TRBJ2-5,TRBV20-1,many,TGCAGTGCCCTCCGGGACGGCAATGAAGAGACCCAGTACTTC,CSALRDGNEETQYF
TRBD2,TRBJ2-3,TRBV9,few,TGTGCCAGCAGCTCAGACGGGGGGAGCACAGATACGCAGTATTTT,CASSSDGGSTDTQYF
TRBD1,TRBJ1-1,TRBV7-9,-,TGTGCCAGCAGTCAGACAGGGGGCCTAAACACTGAAGCTTTCTTT,CASSQTGGLNTEAFF
TRBD1,TRBJ1-1,TRBV7-2,many,TGTGCCAGCAGCTCTGACAGGGGGGATGAAGCTTTCTTT,CASSSDRGDEAFF
-,TRBJ2-7,TRBV4-3,many,TGCGCCAGCAGCCAAGATATAGGGACCTACGAGCAGTACTTC,CASSQDIGTYEQYF
-,TRBJ2-3,TRBV4-2,few,TGTGCCAGCAGCCAAGGCTTAGGCACAGATACGCAGTATTTT,CASSQGLGTDTQYF
-,TRBJ1-1,TRBV30,-,TGTGCCTTGGCCGGGGCCGTCGGGACTGAAGCTTTCTTT,CALAGAVGTEAFF
-,TRBJ2-7,TRBV12-3/TRBV12-4,many,TGTGCCAGCAGTTTAGGCAGGGGCCACGAGCAGTACTTC,CASSLGRGHEQYF
-,TRBJ2-1,TRBV5-1,-,TGCGCCAGCCGGACCGACCTTCGAGGGAGCTCCTACAATGAGCAGTTCTTC,CASRTDLRGSSYNEQFF
-,TRBJ2-7,TRBV5-4,few,TGTGCCAGCAGGGCCCGGGACGGAACCTACGAGCAGTACTTC,CASRARDGTYEQYF
-,TRBJ2-1,TRBV6-2/TRBV6-3,many,TGTGCCAGCAGTACAATAGCAACTGAGCAGTTCTTC,CASSTIATEQFF
-,TRBJ1-2,TRBV9,many,TGTGCCAGCAGCGTTGGCCAGGGGTATGGCTACACCTTC,CASSVGQGYGYTF
-,TRBJ1-6,TRBV28,few,TGTGCCAGCAGGGCGGCCGCGGGATCACCCCTCCACTTT,CASRAAAGSPLHF